One and the same sample provided the 14 T cell receptor beta chains below, sequenced in a study of shared clonotypes between healthy human individuals. Data came from immunoSEQ multiplex PCR; TCRdb stores just in-frame clones and leaves some out. Here the sample spans around 700,000 clones, approximately 74% being singletons. The source material was memory CD4+ T cells sorted from blood. Subset noted: CD45RA-negative fraction. Source of these receptors: a woman younger than 45 in good health.

This clone was recorded a few times. V and J are TRBV5-4 and TRBJ2-5, with unresolved D. The V gene lost 2 bases and the J gene lost 5 bases, with 19 bases spanning the gap. Per germline, CDR1 SGHNT and CDR2 YYREEE (reference sequence). The CDR3 is 16 amino acids. The CDR3 loop is CASSLPPGLEPETQYF. The CDR3 coding sequence is TGTGCCAGCAGCTTACCTCCGGGCCTCGAGCCGGAGACCCAGTACTTC.

In its sample, this clone was seen once. This chain joins TRBV27 and TRBJ1-4, with a possible D match to TRBD1 (5 bases). CDR3 length: 16 amino acids. Germline V gene sequence: CDR1 MNHEY, CDR2 SMNVEV (reference sequence). V shed 6 bases and J shed 2 bases, with 16 bases lying between them. The CDR3 protein is CASRGQGRLTNEKLFF. CDR3 sequence (DNA): TGTGCCAGCAGAGGGCAGGGAAGGTTGACTAATGAAAAACTGTTTTTT.

The chain is built from TRBV6-1 and TRBJ1-2; D remains ambiguous. Germline V gives CDR1 MNHNS, CDR2 SASEGT. The CDR3 is 14 amino acids. V was clipped by 8 bases and J by 0 bases, with 13 bases between them. Here the CDR3 reads CASRDGVANYGYTF. DNA of the CDR3: TGTGCCAGCCGAGATGGCGTAGCTAACTATGGCTACACCTTC.

V is TRBV9 and J is TRBJ2-1; 9 bases are a match to TRBD2. Germline CDR1 SGDLS, CDR2 YYNGEE. The length of the CDR3 is 15 residues. Trimming cost V 0 bases and J 9 bases; bases outside gene matches: 7. The CDR3 nucleotides read TGTGCCAGCAGCGTAGAGGCTAGCGGGATTAGTGAGCAGTTCTTC. Translated, it gives CASSVEASGISEQFF.

This clone was picked up one time. The J gene is TRBJ1-2, the V gene TRBV19; TRBD1 matches at 9 bases. The CDR3 is 16 residues long. Germline trimming cut 5 bases from V and 6 bases from J; bases unmatched to any gene: 13. CDR1 is LNHDA and CDR2 is SQIVND in the germline V gene (reference sequence). CDR3 bases: TGTGCCAGTAGTTACTCCCCCCCGACAGGGGGTCATGGCTACACCTTC. It codes for CASSYSPPTGGHGYTF.

This rearrangement joins TRBV5-1 to TRBJ2-7; D is perhaps TRBD1 or TRBD2 (5 bases each). This CDR3 contains 16 residues. The germline gives CDR1 SGHRS, CDR2 YFSETQ. V was cut by 4 bases and J by 2 bases, with 19 bases left in between. CDR3 DNA: TGCGCCAGCAGCCTTGGGACCGCGGACGTGGCCTACGAGCAGTACTTC. Its translation is CASSLGTADVAYEQYF.

The V call is TRBV14, the J call TRBJ2-2; D is possibly TRBD1 or TRBD2 (6 bases each). The CDR3 runs to 17 residues. Looked up from germline, CDR1 is SGHDN and CDR2 is FVKESK. V was shortened by 4 bases and J by 2 bases, with 17 bases between the two germline ends. The CDR3 nucleotides read TGTGCCAGCAGCCCCCGAGGGGGGAGCATCAACACCGGGGAGCTGTTTTTT. As protein: CASSPRGGSINTGELFF.

The chain has TRBV6-6 and TRBJ2-7, with D perhaps TRBD1 (5 bases). Trimming took off 2 bases at V and 5 bases at J, with 13 bases between the two ends. Germline CDR1 reads MNHNY; CDR2 reads SVGAGI (reference sequence). This CDR3 is built from 14 residues. The CDR3 region has the DNA TGTGCCAGCAGTTACGACAGTGTGTCCCACGAGCAGTACTTC. It codes for CASSYDSVSHEQYF.

This rearrangement joins TRBV4-2 to TRBJ2-2; TRBD2 agrees at 7 bases. Germline values: CDR1 LGHNA, CDR2 YNFKEQ. The CDR3 runs to 14 residues. V gave up 1 base and J gave up 4 bases; unmatched junction bases: 0. The CDR3 nucleotides are TGTGCCAGCAGCCAAGGGGGGGGCACCGGGGAGCTGTTTTTT. Amino acid sequence: CASSQGGGTGELFF.

The chain carries TRBV9 and TRBJ2-2, with D possibly being TRBD2 (6 bases). Per germline, CDR1 SGDLS and CDR2 YYNGEE. This CDR3 is built from 16 residues. V gave up 3 bases and J gave up 1 base, with 13 bases separating them. Here the CDR3 DNA reads TGTGCCAGCAGCGGAACCGGGACTTTGAACACCGGGGAGCTGTTTTTT. This codes for CASSGTGTLNTGELFF. The complete variable domain, with remaining parts taken from reference TRBV9 and TRBJ2-2, reads DSGVTQTPKHLITATGQRVTLRCSPRSGDLSVYWYQQSLDQGLQFLIQYYNGEERAKGNILERFSAQQFPDLHSELNLSSLELGDSALYFCASSGTGTLNTGELFFGEGSRLTVL.

This clone was seen just once. This chain connects TRBV5-1 to TRBJ2-1; 7 bases match TRBD2. The length of the CDR3 is 17 residues. Trimming at V came to 0 bases and at J to 0 bases, leaving 6 bases not matched to a gene. Germline V gene data show CDR1 as SGHRS and CDR2 as YFSETQ. CDR3 in amino acids: CASSLGRGGSSYNEQFF. Here the CDR3 DNA reads TGCGCCAGCAGCTTGGGGAGGGGCGGGAGCTCCTACAATGAGCAGTTCTTC.

Points on this clone: This sample also contains other DNA sequences that code for the same CDR3. This rearrangement joins TRBV2 to TRBJ2-7; the D is unclear. The germline gives CDR1 SNHLY, CDR2 FYNNEI. Trimming took 4 bases from V and 5 from J, leaving 6 bases between them. This CDR3 has 11 residues. The CDR3 nucleotides read TGTGCCAGCAGTGTTCTAGACGAGCAGTACTTC. Amino acid sequence: CASSVLDEQYF. The whole variable domain, remainder taken from reference TRBV2 and TRBJ2-7, is EPEVTQTPSHQVTQMGQEVILRCVPISNHLYFYWYRQILGQKVEFLVSFYNNEISEKSEIFDDQFSVERPDGSNFTLKIRSTKLEDSAMYFCASSVLDEQYFGPGTRLTVT.

The chain links TRBV25-1 to TRBJ2-1, with 11 positions matching TRBD2. Trimming cost V 4 bases and J 2 bases; bases outside gene matches: 1. The CDR3 spans 15 residues. Germline V gene lookup returns CDR1 MGHDK and CDR2 SYGVNS. The CDR3 nucleotides are TGTGCCAGCAGTGGGACTAGCGGGCCCTACAATGAGCAGTTCTTC. Amino acids: CASSGTSGPYNEQFF.

As to this clone: Other DNA sequences from this sample encode an identical CDR3 as well. V is TRBV5-1 and J is TRBJ2-3, with 11 positions matching TRBD2. This CDR3 contains 17 residues. V was pared by 4 bases and J by 3 bases, with 10 bases of the junction left unmatched. Germline assignment: CDR1 SGHRS and CDR2 YFSETQ. The CDR3 coding sequence is TGCGCCAGCAGCCCGGGATTAGCGGGAGGGGGAACAGATACGCAGTATTTT. Amino acids: CASSPGLAGGGTDTQYF.